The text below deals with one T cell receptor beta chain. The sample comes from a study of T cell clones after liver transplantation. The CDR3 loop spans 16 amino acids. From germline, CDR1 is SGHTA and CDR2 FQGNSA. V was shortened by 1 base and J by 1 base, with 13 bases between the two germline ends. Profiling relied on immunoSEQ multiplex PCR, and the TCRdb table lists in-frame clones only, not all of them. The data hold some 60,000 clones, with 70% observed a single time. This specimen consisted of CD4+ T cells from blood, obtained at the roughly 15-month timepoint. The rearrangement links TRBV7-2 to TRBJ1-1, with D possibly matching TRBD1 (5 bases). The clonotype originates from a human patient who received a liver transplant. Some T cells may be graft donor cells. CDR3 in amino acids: CASSLDSGRRNTEAFF. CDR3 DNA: TGTGCCAGCAGCTTAGATTCGGGACGGAGGAACACTGAAGCTTTCTTT. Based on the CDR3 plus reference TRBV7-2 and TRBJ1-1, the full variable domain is GAGVSQSPSNKVTEKGKDVELRCDPISGHTALYWYRQSLGQGLEFLIYFQGNSAPDKSGLPSDRFSAERTGGSVSTLTIQRTQQEDSAVYLCASSLDSGRRNTEAFFGQGTRLTVV.